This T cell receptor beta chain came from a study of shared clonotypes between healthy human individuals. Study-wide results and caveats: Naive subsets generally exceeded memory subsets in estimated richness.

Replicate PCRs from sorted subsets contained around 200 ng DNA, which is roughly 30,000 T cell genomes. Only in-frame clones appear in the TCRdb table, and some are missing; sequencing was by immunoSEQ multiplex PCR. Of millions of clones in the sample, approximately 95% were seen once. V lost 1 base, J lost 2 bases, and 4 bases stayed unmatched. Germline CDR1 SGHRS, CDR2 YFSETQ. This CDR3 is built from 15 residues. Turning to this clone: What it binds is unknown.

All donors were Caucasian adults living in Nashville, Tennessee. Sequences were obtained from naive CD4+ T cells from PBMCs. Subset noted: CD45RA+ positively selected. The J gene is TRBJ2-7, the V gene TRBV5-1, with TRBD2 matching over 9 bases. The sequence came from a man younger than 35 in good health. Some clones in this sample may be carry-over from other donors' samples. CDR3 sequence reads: CASSLYSGSPYEQYF. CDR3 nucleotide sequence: TGCGCCAGCAGCTTGTATAGCGGGAGCCCCTACGAGCAGTACTTC.